This entry lists 28 T cell receptor beta chains sequenced from one sample in a study of brain T cells in children with intractable seizures. Only cases whose brain tissue showed the highest T cell transcript signatures were sequenced. Profiling relied on immunoSEQ multiplex PCR, and the TCRdb table lists in-frame clones only, not all of them. In the table there are 3,500 to 4,000 clones, around 72% of which are singletons. The source was resected brain tissue, collected at surgery. These receptors were collected from a girl aged 2 to 9 with Rasmussen encephalitis and intractable seizures.

In DNA, the CDR3 is TGCGCCAGCAGCTTGGACAGGGGGCTTGGCTACACCTTC. Translated: CASSLDRGLGYTF. The V gene is TRBV5-1, the J gene TRBJ1-2, with TRBD1 matching over 9 bases. Trimming removed 0 bases from V and 7 bases from J; junction bases left unmatched: 1. From germline, CDR1 is SGHRS and CDR2 YFSETQ. There are 13 residues in the CDR3.

The chain joins TRBV5-1 to TRBJ2-5; no reliable D call. This CDR3 has 11 amino acids. The germline V gene encodes CDR1 SGHRS and CDR2 YFSETQ. The V end lost 2 bases, the J end lost 1 base, and 0 bases lay between the germline ends. The CDR3 region has the DNA TGCGCCAGCAGCTTCCAAGAGACCCAGTACTTC. The encoded protein is CASSFQETQYF.

The chain couples TRBV27 to TRBJ2-7, with D perhaps matching TRBD2 (6 bases). Trimming cost V 5 bases and J 7 bases, with 15 bases left between them. Germline-derived CDR1 and CDR2 are MNHEY and SMNVEV (reference sequence). This CDR3 is 13 amino acids long. CDR3 bases: TGTGCCAGCAGTCCCGGGACTCGGAGAGAGCAGTACTTC. Its translation is CASSPGTRREQYF.

The V gene is TRBV7-2, the J gene TRBJ1-5; D is undetermined. In germline, CDR1 is SGHTA, CDR2 FQGNSA. This CDR3 spans 14 amino acids. V was trimmed by 3 bases and J by 6 bases, leaving 12 bases between them. The CDR3 loop is CASSLLRGFQPQHF. The CDR3, as DNA: TGTGCCAGCAGCTTGCTTAGAGGGTTTCAGCCCCAGCATTTT.

The V and J genes are TRBV2 and TRBJ2-7; no clear D. The CDR3 is 14 amino acids. Germline V gene data show CDR1 as SNHLY and CDR2 as FYNNEI. Trimming took 6 bases from V and 3 from J, leaving 15 bases between them. In DNA, the CDR3 is TGTGCCAGCAGGGAGTTGAGGTACAGCTACGAGCAGTACTTC. Amino acid sequence: CASRELRYSYEQYF. Using reference TRBV2 and TRBJ2-7 for the parts outside the CDR3, the full variable domain is EPEVTQTPSHQVTQMGQEVILRCVPISNHLYFYWYRQILGQKVEFLVSFYNNEISEKSEIFDDQFSVERPDGSNFTLKIRSTKLEDSAMYFCASRELRYSYEQYFGPGTRLTVT.

This chain connects TRBV19 to TRBJ1-1, with D unclear. The CDR3 runs 13 residues. Germline loops: CDR1 LNHDA, CDR2 SQIVND (reference sequence). Trimming pared 3 bases from V and 3 bases from J, leaving 8 bases between. The CDR3 sequence: CASSILRYTEAFF. The CDR3, as DNA: TGTGCCAGTAGTATCCTGCGATACACTGAAGCTTTCTTT. Drawing the rest from reference TRBV19 and TRBJ1-1, the complete variable domain is DGGITQSPKYLFRKEGQNVTLSCEQNLNHDAMYWYRQDPGQGLRLIYYSQIVNDFQKGDIAEGYSVSREKKESFPLTVTSAQKNPTAFYLCASSILRYTEAFFGQGTRLTVV.

The chain carries TRBV30 and TRBJ1-5; 7 bases are shared with TRBD1. The CDR3 sequence is 21 residues long. CDR1 is GTSNPN and CDR2 is SVGIG in the germline V gene (reference sequence). The ends lost 0 bases at V and 4 bases at J; junction bases unmatched: 24. The CDR3 coding sequence is TGTGCCTGGAGTGTACCAAACATTCCGGGACAGCAAAGGGGGTGGAATCAGCCCCAGCATTTT. This encodes CAWSVPNIPGQQRGWNQPQHF.

V and J are TRBV6-2 or TRBV6-3 and TRBJ2-7; either TRBD1 or TRBD2 may supply D (5 bases each). With 6 bases removed from V and 0 bases from J, the gap between germline ends came to 12 bases. The germline gives CDR1 MNHEY, CDR2 SVGEGT. The CDR3 loop spans 14 amino acids. The CDR3 reads CASSGTASSYEQYF. As DNA, the CDR3 is TGTGCCAGCAGCGGGACGGCTAGCTCCTACGAGCAGTACTTC.

This chain links TRBV6-4 with TRBJ2-3, with D maybe TRBD2 (6 bases). The CDR3 extends over 13 amino acids. Germline CDR1 reads MRHNA; CDR2 reads SNTAGT. V gave up 3 bases and J gave up 6 bases, with 10 bases separating them. In nucleotides, the CDR3 is TGTGCCAGCAGTGAGGGGGGACGGGATACGCAGTATTTT. Protein sequence: CASSEGGRDTQYF.

This clone was seen a few times. V is TRBV5-1 and J is TRBJ2-2; the D gene is possibly TRBD2 (6 bases). Trimming cost V 9 bases and J 7 bases, with 19 bases left between them. Germline CDR1 and CDR2: SGHRS and YFSETQ. The CDR3 has 14 amino acids. The CDR3 protein is CATEEGNSGGELFF. As DNA, the CDR3 is TGCGCCACAGAGGAGGGGAACTCAGGCGGGGAGCTGTTTTTT.

The gene calls are TRBV7-2 and TRBJ1-3; D is unclear. CDR3 size: 12 residues. V was clipped by 5 bases and J by 3 bases, with 5 bases between them. Germline CDR1 reads SGHTA; CDR2 reads FQGNSA. For the CDR3, the DNA is TGTGCCAGCAGCCCCGGTGGAAACACCATATATTTT. Translated: CASSPGGNTIYF.

This chain uses TRBV18 with TRBJ1-6, with D hard to call. The length of the CDR3 is 14 residues. Germline V gene data show CDR1 as KGHSH and CDR2 as LQKENI. Trimming removed 9 bases at V and 0 bases at J, with 9 bases between. In nucleotides, the CDR3 is TGTGCCAGTCAACAGAGCTCCTATAATTCACCCCTCCACTTT. Translated, it gives CASQQSSYNSPLHF.

The chain carries TRBV5-4 and TRBJ2-2, with D perhaps given as TRBD1 or TRBD2 (6 bases each). The CDR3 runs to 16 residues. In germline, CDR1 is SGHNT, CDR2 YYREEE (reference sequence). V shed 4 bases and J shed 7 bases, with 20 bases lying between them. CDR3 nucleotide sequence: TGTGCCAGCAGCCCCTGGCAGGGGCCGCGGGGCGGGGAGCTGTTTTTT. Translating gives CASSPWQGPRGGELFF.

This chain uses TRBV6-5 with TRBJ2-1; 7 bases align to TRBD1. The junction had 0 bases not matched to a gene; V was cut back by 6 bases and J by 4 bases. Germline CDR1 is MNHEY and CDR2 is SVGAGI. The CDR3 is 12 amino acids. CDR3 nucleotides: TGTGCCAGCAGGGACAGGTACAATGAGCAGTTCTTC. Translated, it gives CASRDRYNEQFF.

This clone is judged large. The chain uses TRBV5-5 and TRBJ2-7, with TRBD1 matching 8 bases. V lost 4 bases, J lost 7 bases, and 28 bases stayed unmatched. Germline-derived CDR1 and CDR2 are SGHKS and YYEKEE (reference sequence). CDR3 size: 20 residues. CDR3 residues: CASSRRSKGTGNNPNVEQYF. CDR3 sequence (DNA): TGTGCCAGCAGCCGACGGTCTAAGGGGACAGGTAATAACCCTAACGTTGAGCAGTACTTC.

The chain links TRBV6-5 to TRBJ1-2; D not resolved. Trimming removed 8 bases from V and 7 bases from J, with 14 bases in between. Per the germline V gene, CDR1 is MNHEY and CDR2 is SVGAGI. CDR3 length: 12 residues. The CDR3: CASRSGGLGYTF. The CDR3 DNA is TGTGCCAGCCGCTCCGGCGGGCTTGGCTACACCTTC.

This clone is medium-sized (0.01 to 0.1%) within its sample. The chain carries TRBV5-4 and TRBJ2-5, with TRBD2 matching over 9 bases. J was trimmed by 5 bases and V by 4 bases; bases with no gene match: 12. The CDR3 consists of 16 residues. Per germline, CDR1 SGHNT and CDR2 YYREEE (reference sequence). This CDR3 reads CASSPPTLAGRETQYF. The CDR3 DNA sequence: TGTGCCAGCAGCCCTCCCACCCTAGCGGGGAGGGAGACCCAGTACTTC.

This clone is medium-sized within its sample. The J gene is TRBJ1-1, the V gene TRBV19; the D is unclear. Per germline, CDR1 LNHDA and CDR2 SQIVND (reference sequence). The CDR3 length is 13 residues. V dropped 3 bases and J dropped 4 bases, with 9 bases sitting between them. The CDR3 loop reads CASSIGTATEAFF. CDR3 nucleotides: TGTGCCAGTAGTATCGGTACGGCCACTGAAGCTTTCTTT.

The chain has TRBV11-3 and TRBJ2-3; 9 bases are shared with TRBD2. Germline CDR1 and CDR2: SGHNT and YENEEA. Unmatched junction bases numbered 13, after V lost 0 bases and J lost 3 bases. The CDR3 has 19 residues. The CDR3 sequence: CASSLDQLGSGRWTDTQYF. The DNA of the CDR3 is TGTGCCAGCAGCTTAGATCAGTTGGGGAGCGGGAGGTGGACAGATACGCAGTATTTT.

This clone showed up just a few times. The chain joins TRBV2 to TRBJ2-7; D may be TRBD2 (5 bases). V was pared by 7 bases and J by 2 bases, with 9 bases between. The CDR3 loop spans 12 amino acids. Germline CDR1 is SNHLY and CDR2 is FYNNEI. DNA for the CDR3: TGTGCCAGCACAGAGGGAACCTACGAGCAGTACTTC. The encoded protein is CASTEGTYEQYF. Supplemented by reference TRBV2 and TRBJ2-7, the full variable domain reads EPEVTQTPSHQVTQMGQEVILRCVPISNHLYFYWYRQILGQKVEFLVSFYNNEISEKSEIFDDQFSVERPDGSNFTLKIRSTKLEDSAMYFCASTEGTYEQYFGPGTRLTVT.

The chain uses TRBV5-4 and TRBJ2-3; a weak D match, TRBD2 (5 bases). CDR3 length: 14 residues. In germline, CDR1 is SGHNT, CDR2 YYREEE (reference sequence). The ends were cut back, 0 bases at V and 0 bases at J, with 5 bases in the middle. CDR3 coding DNA: TGTGCCAGCAGCTTGGCGGGGAGCACAGATACGCAGTATTTT. Translation gives CASSLAGSTDTQYF.

The chain carries TRBV12-3 or TRBV12-4 and TRBJ2-7; D may be TRBD2 (6 bases). The V end was cut by 6 bases, the J end by 1 base, with 10 bases between. The CDR3 spans 13 residues. The CDR3 reads CASSRGLSYEQYF. The CDR3 bases are TGTGCCAGCAGCCGGGGGTTGTCCTACGAGCAGTACTTC.

This clone was observed a handful of times. J is TRBJ1-4 and V is TRBV27; 7 bases fit TRBD1. Per germline, CDR1 MNHEY and CDR2 SMNVEV (reference sequence). CDR3 length equals 13 residues. The V segment lost 8 bases and the J segment 7 bases; nucleotides outside the gene matches: 7. The CDR3 loop is CASGRDRLEKLFF. CDR3 nucleotides: TGTGCCAGCGGTAGGGACAGACTTGAAAAACTGTTTTTT. The whole variable domain, filled in from reference TRBV27 and TRBJ1-4, reads EAQVTQNPRYLITVTGKKLTVTCSQNMNHEYMSWYRQDPGLGLRQIYYSMNVEVTDKGDVPEGYKVSRKEKRNFPLILESPSPNQTSLYFCASGRDRLEKLFFGSGTQLSVL.

This chain links TRBV5-4 with TRBJ1-2; D ambiguous. CDR1 and CDR2 from the germline V gene are SGHNT and YYREEE (reference sequence). The CDR3 loop spans 16 amino acids. The V gene lost 4 bases and the J gene lost 3 bases, with 19 bases spanning the gap. The CDR3 DNA reads TGTGCCAGCAGCCCTACCTATCGAGCGGTGGACTATGGCTACACCTTC. Protein sequence: CASSPTYRAVDYGYTF.

The table lists this clone with a few counts. The chain recombines TRBV2 with TRBJ2-7; no clear D. The CDR3 is 13 amino acids. Germline CDR1 SNHLY, CDR2 FYNNEI. Trimming cost V 6 bases and J 0 bases, with 9 bases left between them. The CDR3 protein is CASRPGYSYEQYF. The CDR3 coding sequence is TGTGCCAGCAGGCCAGGTTACTCCTACGAGCAGTACTTC.

V gene TRBV6-5 combines with J gene TRBJ2-5, with 9 bases aligning to TRBD2. This CDR3 comprises 15 residues. Germline loops: CDR1 MNHEY, CDR2 SVGAGI. V trimming: 6 bases; J trimming: 4 bases; junction bases outside the gene matches: 9. The CDR3 DNA is TGTGCCAGCAGCCTCCTAGCGGGAAGGGGAGAGACCCAGTACTTC. Translating it yields CASSLLAGRGETQYF.

CDR3 region: CASSQDRGKGREQYF. The CDR3 coding sequence is TGTGCCAGCAGCCAAGATCGGGGCAAGGGGCGGGAGCAGTACTTC. This rearrangement joins TRBV3-1 (or the pseudogene TRBV3-2) to TRBJ2-7; D tentatively reads TRBD1 or TRBD2 (5 bases each). The germline CDR1 and CDR2 sequences are LGHDT and YNNKEL (reference sequence). Deletions cut 0 bases from V and 7 bases from J, with 16 bases between. The length of the CDR3 is 15 residues.

In this sample, this clone turned up once. This chain joins TRBV4-1 and TRBJ2-2; 9 bases map to TRBD2. There are 17 residues in the CDR3. Trimming removed 0 bases from V and 1 base from J; junction bases left unmatched: 3. The germline V gene encodes CDR1 MGHRA and CDR2 YSYEKL. The CDR3 DNA is TGCGCCAGCAGCCAAGAGGTACTAGCGGGGAACACCGGGGAGCTGTTTTTT. Its protein is CASSQEVLAGNTGELFF.